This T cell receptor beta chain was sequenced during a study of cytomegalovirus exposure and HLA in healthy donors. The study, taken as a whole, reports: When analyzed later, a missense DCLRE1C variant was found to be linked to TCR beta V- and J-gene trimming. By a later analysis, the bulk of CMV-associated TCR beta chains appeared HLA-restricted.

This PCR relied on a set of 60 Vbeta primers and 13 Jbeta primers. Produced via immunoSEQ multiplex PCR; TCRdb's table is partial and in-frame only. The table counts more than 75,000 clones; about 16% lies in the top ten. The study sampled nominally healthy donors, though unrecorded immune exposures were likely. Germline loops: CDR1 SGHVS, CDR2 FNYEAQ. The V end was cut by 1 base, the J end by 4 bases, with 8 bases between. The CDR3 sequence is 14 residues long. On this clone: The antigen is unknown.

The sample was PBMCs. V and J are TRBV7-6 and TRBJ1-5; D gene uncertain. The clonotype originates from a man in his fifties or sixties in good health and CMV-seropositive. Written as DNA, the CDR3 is TGTGCCAGCAGCTTAGGCGGAGGGAATCAGCCCCAGCATTTT. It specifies CASSLGGGNQPQHF. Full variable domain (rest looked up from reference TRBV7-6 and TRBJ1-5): GAGVSQSPRYKVTKRGQDVALRCDPISGHVSLYWYRQALGQGPEFLTYFNYEAQQDKSGLPNDRFSAERPEGSISTLTIQRTEQRDSAMYRCASSLGGGNQPQHFGDGTRLSIL.